Reported below is one T cell receptor (beta chain). As yet, its antigen is unknown. Trimming stripped 6 bases from V and 0 bases from J, with 14 bases between. CDR3 length: 14 amino acids. Germline V gives CDR1 DFQATT, CDR2 SNEGSKA (reference sequence). The sample belongs to a study of CD8 T cells in ankylosing spondylitis. Regarding the study as a whole: For ankylosing spondylitis blood, a TCR beta motif of seven to nine highly homologous variants appeared characteristic.

Preparation of TCR beta libraries was done by quantitative 5'-RACE with molecular barcodes. TCRdb recomputed calls from the 5' RACE reads with MiXCR, one row per CDR3 protein. The sample contains around 770,000 distinct CDR3 sequences, approximately 12% of which appear only once. The material sequenced was blood, either unsorted or a sorted T cell fraction (not recorded which). The sequence was obtained from a male donor with ankylosing spondylitis. The chain uses TRBV20-1 and TRBJ1-1, with D unresolved. The DNA for the CDR3 is TGCAGTGCGACGGCAGCGAACATGAACACTGAAGCTTTCTTT. It encodes CSATAANMNTEAFF.